The T cell receptor (beta chain) described here comes from a study of blood T cell repertoires in COVID-19. Overall study: The United States, Italy and Spain were the sources of the acute and convalescent COVID-19 samples. In each case, the material was cDNA or gDNA derived from T cells, B-cell-depleted T cells, or PBMCs.

CDR3 length: 14 residues. The germline V gene has CDR1 MGHDK and CDR2 SYGVNS. V lost 6 bases and J lost 5, with 17 bases in between. Seattle's cohort entered during active infection and was followed longitudinally. Original processing methods: Estimation of nucleated cell counts relied on the amplification of reference gene primers. Assay: immunoSEQ multiplex PCR; the TCRdb copy retains only in-frame clones and omits some. V and J calls and clone size are as listed in that table; D and trimming were resolved from the DNA. The sample records about 180,000 clones, about 85% being singletons. Sample: peripheral blood. The V gene is TRBV25-1, the J gene TRBJ2-7, with D perhaps TRBD1 (5 bases). The clonotype comes from a woman aged 45-59 years with COVID-19, enrolled during active disease. The CDR3 region is CASRETVLTDEQYF. The DNA of the CDR3 is TGTGCCAGCAGGGAGACAGTCCTGACCGACGAGCAGTACTTC.